This T cell receptor (beta chain) is drawn from a study of blood T cell repertoires in COVID-19. Germline-derived CDR1 and CDR2 are MNHEY and SVGAGI. Trimming stripped 2 bases from V and 6 bases from J, with 10 bases between. This CDR3 is built from 13 residues. TCRdb keeps only in-frame clones here, not all; method: immunoSEQ multiplex PCR. The sample has about 410,000 clones; roughly 88% are singletons. Sequencing input: peripheral blood. The gene calls are TRBV6-5 and TRBJ1-2; TRBD1 might be the D (5 bases). The TCR sequence derives from a woman in her thirties with active or convalescent COVID-19. DNA for the CDR3: TGTGCCAGCAGTTACAGGGCAGGGCATGGCTACACCTTC. Translation gives CASSYRAGHGYTF.